This T cell receptor (beta chain) is from a study of graft-versus-host responses after intestinal transplantation. Notes on the study in general: Peak levels of circulating GvH clones tracked with early post-transplant HvG declines.

On this clone: Its antigen remains unknown.

Clones were read by immunoSEQ multiplex PCR, and TCRdb kept only the in-frame ones, dropping some. This table has approximately 89,000 clones, around nine tenths appearing once. Germline lookup yields CDR1 KGHSH and CDR2 LQKENI. This CDR3 spans 15 amino acids. V was shortened by 1 base and J by 6 bases, with 10 bases between the two germline ends. The clonotype originates from a human donor who received an intestinal transplant. Source: unstimulated CD4+ T cells sorted from spleen or lymph node cells, taken before intestinal transplant. The chain uses TRBV18 and TRBJ1-6, with TRBD1 as a possible D gene (5 bases). CDR3 bases: TGTGCCAGCTCACCACGAGACAGTGCTAATTCACCCCTCCACTTT. Its translation: CASSPRDSANSPLHF.